Following are 2 T cell receptor beta chains from one sample sequenced in a study of blood T cells in healthy people across ages. Alongside a J-beta primer mix, a sample-barcoded 5' primer served in a second PCR lasting roughly 6 to 11 cycles. TCRdb independently ran MiXCR on the 5' RACE reads; one entry per CDR3 protein. The sample includes around 900,000 distinct CDR3 sequences, about 30% seen only once; the top ten take 15% to 20%. The sequencing sample was made of blood. Receptors were obtained from an elderly woman in good health.

This chain links TRBV6-1 with TRBJ2-3, with D perhaps TRBD2 (5 bases). The CDR3 sequence is 17 residues long. Trimming pared 7 bases from V and 6 bases from J, leaving 26 bases between. CDR1 is MNHNS, CDR2 SASEGT, per germline. CDR3 residues: CASTPKGLAASGDTQYF. The CDR3 nucleotides read TGTGCCAGCACCCCAAAAGGACTGGCCGCCTCTGGGGATACGCAGTATTTT.

This clonotype was observed a few times. V is TRBV20-1 and J is TRBJ2-5; the D call may be TRBD1 or TRBD2 (7 bases each). V shed 5 bases and J shed 3 bases, with 19 bases lying between them. This CDR3 is built from 15 residues. The germline V gene has CDR1 DFQATT and CDR2 SNEGSKA (reference sequence). In DNA, the CDR3 is TGCAGTGCTCCCCTGACAGGGAGGGATGAAGAGACCCAGTACTTC. Amino acids: CSAPLTGRDEETQYF.